One and the same sample provided the 27 T cell receptor beta chains below, sequenced in a study of T cells after yellow fever vaccination. TCRdb reprocessed the 5' RACE reads with MiXCR, giving one entry per CDR3 protein. The sample yields roughly 250,000 distinct CDR3 sequences, roughly 13% seen once. The sample was CD4+ T cells sorted from PBMCs, taken 45 days after the yellow fever booster vaccination. Source of these receptors: a man aged 25-45 years who received the YFV17D yellow fever vaccine.

V usage is TRBV20-1 and J usage is TRBJ2-1; D call uncertain. Trimming shortened V by 6 bases and J by 6 bases, and 18 bases separated the two germline ends. CDR1 and CDR2 (germline): DFQATT, SNEGSKA (reference sequence). This CDR3 has 14 amino acids. Here the CDR3 DNA reads TGCAGTGCCCACGGAAGGGCAGGAACCAATGAGCAGTTCTTC. Translation: CSAHGRAGTNEQFF.

In this sample, this clonotype turned up a few times. The CDR3 coding sequence is TGCAGTGCTAGTCATCTAGCGGGAGCTAACACCGGGGAGCTGTTTTTT. This codes for CSASHLAGANTGELFF. This rearrangement joins TRBV20-1 to TRBJ2-2; 10 bases map to TRBD2. Germline V CDR1 and CDR2: DFQATT, SNEGSKA (reference sequence). The V segment lost 3 bases and the J segment 2 bases; nucleotides outside the gene matches: 6. This CDR3 is 16 amino acids long.

This clonotype has just a few counts. The CDR3 DNA is TGTGCCAGCATGGTAGGGCCCCCCCTCTACGAGCAGTACTTC. Translated: CASMVGPPLYEQYF. This chain joins TRBV28 and TRBJ2-7; D remains unclear. The V and J ends lost 7 bases and 3 bases respectively, with 16 bases between them. The CDR3 runs to 14 residues. Looked up from germline, CDR1 is MDHEN and CDR2 is SYDVKM.

The sample holds a few counts of this clonotype. The chain uses TRBV29-1 and TRBJ2-3, with 10 bases aligning to TRBD2. V lost 5 bases, J lost 3 bases, and 8 bases stayed unmatched. The CDR3 contains 15 residues. Germline V gene lookup returns CDR1 SQVTM and CDR2 ANQGSEA. The CDR3 DNA is TGCAGCGTTTCGGCAGGGACTAGCGCAACAGATACGCAGTATTTT. It codes for CSVSAGTSATDTQYF.

This clonotype has more than one count but fewer than ten. This chain connects TRBV20-1 to TRBJ2-1; D uncertain. Germline-derived CDR1 and CDR2 are DFQATT and SNEGSKA (reference sequence). Trimming took off 4 bases at V and 0 bases at J, with 4 bases between the two ends. The CDR3 is 12 residues long. This chain's CDR3 is CSATLSYNEQFF. In nucleotides, the CDR3 is TGCAGTGCTACTCTCTCCTACAATGAGCAGTTCTTC.

This clonotype was counted only a few times. The CDR3 sequence is CASGTPQETQYF. CDR3 sequence (DNA): TGTGCCAGCGGGACGCCACAAGAGACCCAGTACTTC. The chain links TRBV7-2 to TRBJ2-5; D assignment may be TRBD1 or TRBD2 (5 bases each). CDR3 size: 12 residues. Germline-derived CDR1 and CDR2 are SGHTA and FQGNSA. Trimming pared 8 bases from V and 2 bases from J, leaving 9 bases between.

This clonotype was observed at least ten times. V gene TRBV20-1 combines with J gene TRBJ2-1; 9 nucleotides align to TRBD2. There are 20 residues in the CDR3. The J segment lost 8 bases and the V segment lost 6 bases, leaving 29 bases of the junction unmatched. Germline CDR1 is DFQATT and CDR2 is SNEGSKA (reference sequence). This CDR3 is CSARTPPDMTSGLRGHEQFF. The DNA of the CDR3 is TGCAGTGCCCGGACCCCACCAGATATGACTAGCGGCCTAAGAGGGCATGAGCAGTTCTTC.

The rearrangement links TRBV30 to TRBJ2-7; TRBD2 aligns across 15 bases. Germline CDR1 and CDR2: GTSNPN and SVGIG (reference sequence). This CDR3 region has 14 residues. J lost 7 bases, V lost 7 bases, and 8 bases had no gene match. The CDR3 DNA sequence: TGTGCCTCTCACCCCGGGACTAGCGGGAGGGAGCAGTACTTC. The encoded protein is CASHPGTSGREQYF. Full variable domain (remainder filled in from reference TRBV30 and TRBJ2-7): SQTIHQWPATLVQPVGSPLSLECTVEGTSNPNLYWYRQAAGRGLQLLFYSVGIGQISSEVPQNLSASRPQDRQFILSSKKLLLSDSGFYLCASHPGTSGREQYFGPGTRLTVT.

The V and J genes are TRBV3-1 and TRBJ2-1, with 12 bases fitting TRBD2. The V and J ends lost 3 bases and 6 bases, in that order; junction bases with no gene match: 15. The CDR3 has 19 amino acids. Germline lookup yields CDR1 LGHDT and CDR2 YNNKEL (reference sequence). CDR3 amino acids: CASSQLPLAGGNLGNEQFF. For the CDR3, the DNA is TGTGCCAGCAGCCAGTTACCCCTAGCGGGAGGGAATTTGGGCAATGAGCAGTTCTTC.

This clonotype occurred a few times. The genes are TRBV5-1 and TRBJ2-1, with 11 nucleotides matching TRBD2. The CDR3 spans 16 residues. Per the germline V gene, CDR1 is SGHRS and CDR2 is YFSETQ. Trimming took 4 bases from V and 3 from J; bases not matched to a gene: 6. The CDR3 region is CASSVAGLADYNEQFF. The CDR3 coding sequence is TGCGCCAGCAGCGTAGCGGGACTAGCGGACTACAATGAGCAGTTCTTC. Looking up the rest from reference TRBV5-1 and TRBJ2-1 gives the full variable domain: KAGVTQTPRYLIKTRGQQVTLSCSPISGHRSVSWYQQTPGQGLQFLFEYFSETQRNKGNFPGRFSGRQFSNSRSEMNVSTLELGDSALYLCASSVAGLADYNEQFFGPGTRLTVL.

The table lists this clonotype with a few counts. The rearrangement links TRBV12-3 or TRBV12-4 to TRBJ2-2, with D perhaps given as TRBD1 or TRBD2 (6 bases each). Trimming left V 4 bases short and J 6 bases short, with 15 bases between. The CDR3 consists of 15 residues. The CDR3 spells CASSYTSGASGELFF. The DNA of the CDR3 is TGTGCCAGCAGTTACACCTCGGGGGCGTCCGGGGAGCTGTTTTTT.

This clonotype has ten or more counts. The chain joins TRBV12-3 or TRBV12-4 to TRBJ2-1, with TRBD2 matching 9 bases. V dropped 6 bases and J dropped 8; count of bases not matched to a gene: 11. The CDR3 runs 15 residues. CDR3 sequence (DNA): TGTGCCAGCAGCCCCCCCGGGACTAGCATTTATGAGCAGTTCTTC. The encoded protein is CASSPPGTSIYEQFF.

This clonotype has a handful of counts. The rearrangement links TRBV15 to TRBJ2-5; D possibly corresponds to TRBD1 (6 bases). This CDR3 is built from 15 residues. The V end lost 0 bases, the J end lost 3 bases, and 11 bases lay between the germline ends. In germline, CDR1 is LNHNV, CDR2 YYDKDF (reference sequence). The CDR3 nucleotides are TGTGCCACCAGCAGAGAAGGGGGTCCCAAAGAGACCCAGTACTTC. It encodes CATSREGGPKETQYF.

This clonotype was seen only a few times. The rearrangement joins TRBV25-1 to TRBJ2-1; D is unclear. The CDR3 is 12 residues long. The V gene's germline CDR1 is MGHDK and CDR2 SYGVNS. The ends were cut back, 4 bases at V and 2 bases at J, with 3 bases in the middle. The chain's CDR3 is CASSVPYNEQFF. In DNA, the CDR3 is TGTGCCAGCAGTGTTCCCTACAATGAGCAGTTCTTC.

This clonotype was seen a few times. This chain links TRBV6-1 with TRBJ2-7; 13 positions match TRBD2. Trimming took 7 bases from V and 6 from J; bases not matched to a gene: 6. Germline V gene lookup returns CDR1 MNHNS and CDR2 SASEGT. This CDR3 has 14 amino acids. The CDR3 coding sequence is TGTGCCAGCACCAGGACTAGCGGGAGTTTCGAGCAGTACTTC. Its translation is CASTRTSGSFEQYF.

The chain joins TRBV20-1 to TRBJ2-5; 10 positions match TRBD2. This CDR3 has 14 residues. Trimming cost V 4 bases and J 5 bases; bases outside gene matches: 7. In germline, CDR1 is DFQATT, CDR2 SNEGSKA (reference sequence). CDR3 residues: CSAKRVAGGETQYF. The CDR3 region has the DNA TGCAGTGCTAAGAGGGTAGCGGGAGGTGAGACCCAGTACTTC.

This clonotype came up many times. The chain employs TRBV5-1 and TRBJ2-2, with D perhaps TRBD1 (5 bases). Germline V gives CDR1 SGHRS, CDR2 YFSETQ. Trimming removed 0 bases at V and 5 bases at J, with 11 bases between. CDR3 length: 15 amino acids. The CDR3 nucleotides read TGCGCCAGCAGCTTGGAGCCGGCAGGGACCGGGGAGCTGTTTTTT. Its protein is CASSLEPAGTGELFF.

The CDR3: CASSELGLYEQYF. DNA for the CDR3: TGTGCCAGCAGTGAACTAGGGTTGTACGAGCAGTACTTC. This chain joins TRBV25-1 and TRBJ2-7; D is ambiguous. With 2 bases removed from V and 4 bases from J, the gap between germline ends came to 9 bases. The CDR3 is 13 residues long. The germline gives CDR1 MGHDK, CDR2 SYGVNS.

The chain is built from TRBV6-2 or TRBV6-3 and TRBJ2-1, with 10 bases lining up with TRBD2. Germline-derived CDR1 and CDR2 are MNHEY and SVGEGT. Trimming cost V 8 bases and J 9 bases; bases outside gene matches: 22. The length of the CDR3 is 18 residues. The CDR3, as DNA: TGTGCCAGCGCCCCCCTCCTCGCCCAGACTAGCGGGCGGGGTGAGCAGTTCTTC. It specifies CASAPLLAQTSGRGEQFF.

This clonotype was seen ten or more times. The V and J genes are TRBV7-2 and TRBJ2-5; perhaps TRBD1 as D (6 bases). Trimming pared 5 bases from V and 1 base from J, leaving 14 bases between. This CDR3 spans 15 amino acids. Germline V CDR1 and CDR2: SGHTA, FQGNSA. CDR3 residues: CASSRQGTLQETQYF. The CDR3 DNA follows: TGTGCCAGCAGCCGGCAGGGGACCCTCCAAGAGACCCAGTACTTC.

This clonotype was seen many times. This chain uses TRBV7-2 with TRBJ2-7; D call uncertain. The CDR3 sequence is 11 residues long. Germline V lookup: CDR1 SGHTA, CDR2 FQGNSA. The germline V and J ends were trimmed by 4 bases and 3 bases, with 4 bases remaining between them. As DNA, the CDR3 is TGTGCCAGCAGCTACAACTACGAGCAGTACTTC. Amino acids: CASSYNYEQYF.

The J gene is TRBJ2-5, the V gene TRBV27; D is possibly TRBD1 (6 bases). Germline CDR1 and CDR2: MNHEY and SMNVEV (reference sequence). The CDR3 consists of 15 residues. Trimming cost V 4 bases and J 6 bases, with 18 bases left between them. The CDR3 loop is CASSSPDRLGKTQYF. The CDR3 bases are TGTGCCAGCAGTTCTCCGGACAGATTAGGGAAGACCCAGTACTTC.

The V call is TRBV2, the J call TRBJ2-3, with TRBD1 matching 8 bases. V was pared by 3 bases and J by 1 base, with 0 bases of the junction left unmatched. The germline gives CDR1 SNHLY, CDR2 FYNNEI. This CDR3 comprises 14 residues. The CDR3 loop reads CASSEDRGTDTQYF. For the CDR3, the DNA is TGTGCCAGCAGTGAGGACAGGGGCACAGATACGCAGTATTTT. Full variable domain (missing parts from reference TRBV2 and TRBJ2-3): EPEVTQTPSHQVTQMGQEVILRCVPISNHLYFYWYRQILGQKVEFLVSFYNNEISEKSEIFDDQFSVERPDGSNFTLKIRSTKLEDSAMYFCASSEDRGTDTQYFGPGTRLTVL.

This clonotype was counted ten times or more. The rearrangement links TRBV20-1 to TRBJ1-5, with 7 bases fitting TRBD1. CDR1 DFQATT and CDR2 SNEGSKA come from the germline V gene (reference sequence). This CDR3 comprises 13 residues. The trim removed 5 bases at V and 1 base at J, leaving 2 bases unmatched. This CDR3 is CSAAGGSNQPQHF. CDR3 nucleotides: TGCAGTGCTGCAGGGGGGAGCAATCAGCCCCAGCATTTT.

The sample holds a few counts of this clonotype. The chain combines TRBV20-1 with TRBJ1-5; no clear D. CDR3 length: 12 amino acids. The V and J ends lost 3 bases and 3 bases respectively, with 6 bases between them. CDR1 is DFQATT and CDR2 is SNEGSKA in the germline V gene (reference sequence). The CDR3 here is CSASIFNQPQHF. The CDR3 nucleotides are TGCAGTGCTAGTATCTTCAATCAGCCCCAGCATTTT.

This clonotype has a handful of counts. The rearrangement uses TRBV12-3 or TRBV12-4 and TRBJ2-1; D not certain. The CDR3 is 14 amino acids. With 3 bases removed from V and 9 bases from J, the gap between germline ends came to 15 bases. In nucleotides, the CDR3 is TGTGCCAGCAGTTTTAAACGTAGTAGTGGTGAGCAGTTCTTC. This codes for CASSFKRSSGEQFF.

In this sample, this clonotype turned up a few times. The rearrangement joins TRBV7-2 to TRBJ2-4; D is perhaps TRBD2 (5 bases). Germline V gene sequence: CDR1 SGHTA, CDR2 FQGNSA. Deletions cut 0 bases from V and 7 bases from J, with 13 bases between. The CDR3 runs 15 residues. For the CDR3, the DNA is TGTGCCAGCAGCTTAGCGGGAGTTACTGGGAACATTCAGTACTTC. Its translation: CASSLAGVTGNIQYF.